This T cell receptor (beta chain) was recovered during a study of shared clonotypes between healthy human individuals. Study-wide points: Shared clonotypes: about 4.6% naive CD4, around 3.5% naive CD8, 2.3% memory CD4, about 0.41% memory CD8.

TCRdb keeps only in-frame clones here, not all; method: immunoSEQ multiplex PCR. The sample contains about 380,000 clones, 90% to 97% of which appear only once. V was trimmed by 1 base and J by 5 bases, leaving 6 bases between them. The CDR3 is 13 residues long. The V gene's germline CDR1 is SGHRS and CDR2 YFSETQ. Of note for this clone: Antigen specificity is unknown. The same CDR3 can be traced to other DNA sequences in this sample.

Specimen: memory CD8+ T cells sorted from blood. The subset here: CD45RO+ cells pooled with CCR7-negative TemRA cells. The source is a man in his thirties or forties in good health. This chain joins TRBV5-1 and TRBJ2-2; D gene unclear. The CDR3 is CASSLTETGELFF. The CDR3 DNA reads TGCGCCAGCAGCTTGACAGAGACCGGGGAGCTGTTTTTT.